This TCR beta chain was captured in a study of breast tumors, draining lymph nodes, adjacent tissues. Broader study findings: Tumor TCR diversity was below lymph nodes but above nontumor tissue. Most tumor T cells seemingly derive from lymph node, then expand in tumor. Data only fit, rather than demonstrated, lymph node origin of most tumor T cells. Compared with basal-like, luminal-like tumors shared significantly more repertoire with nontumor tissue.

This clonotype occurred many times. The antigen remains undetermined. Samples came from axillary lymph nodes draining the breast cancer. This CDR3 has 17 residues. The V gene's germline CDR1 is DFQATT and CDR2 SNEGSKA (reference sequence). The V and J ends lost 5 bases and 1 base, in that order; junction bases with no gene match: 9. TCRdb processed the multiplex PCR reads anew with MiXCR; each CDR3 protein has one entry. The repertoire consists of 200,000 to 300,000 distinct CDR3 sequences, with about 33% occurring once and the leading ten covering around 1%. This sequence originates from a female donor with breast cancer. Some clones in this sample may be carry-over from other donors' samples. The J gene is TRBJ2-2, the V gene TRBV20-1; 11 bases are shared with TRBD2. The sample comprised axillary lymph node tissue. In DNA, the CDR3 is TGCAGTGCTCAAGCCGAGGGACTAGCGGTGAACACCGGGGAGCTGTTTTTT. It is translated as CSAQAEGLAVNTGELFF.